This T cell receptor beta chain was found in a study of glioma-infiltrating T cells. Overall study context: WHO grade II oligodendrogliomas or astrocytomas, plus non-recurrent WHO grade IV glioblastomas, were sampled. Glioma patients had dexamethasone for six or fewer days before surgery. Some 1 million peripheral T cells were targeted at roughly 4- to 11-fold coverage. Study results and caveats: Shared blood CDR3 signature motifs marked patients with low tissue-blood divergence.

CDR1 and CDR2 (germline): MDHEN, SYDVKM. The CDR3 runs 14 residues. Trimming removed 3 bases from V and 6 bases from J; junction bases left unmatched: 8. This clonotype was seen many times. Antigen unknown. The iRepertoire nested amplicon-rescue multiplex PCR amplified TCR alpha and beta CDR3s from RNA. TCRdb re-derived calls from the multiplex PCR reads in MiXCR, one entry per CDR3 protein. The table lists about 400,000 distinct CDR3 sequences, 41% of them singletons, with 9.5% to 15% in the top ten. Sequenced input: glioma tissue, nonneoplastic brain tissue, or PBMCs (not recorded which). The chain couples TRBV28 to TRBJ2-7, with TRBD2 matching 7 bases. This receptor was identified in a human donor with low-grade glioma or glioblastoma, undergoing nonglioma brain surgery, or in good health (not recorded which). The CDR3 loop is CASSLGGELVEQYF. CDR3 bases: TGTGCCAGCAGTTTGGGGGGGGAACTAGTCGAGCAGTACTTC.